A single sample is the source of the 32 T cell receptor beta chains below, sequenced in a study of CD8+CD57+ T cells in acquired aplastic anemia. The template for TCR beta VDJ and CDR3 sequence profiling was genomic DNA. TCRdb itself ran the reads through MiXCR, one entry per CDR3 protein. The sample lists around 190,000 distinct CDR3 sequences; around 50% were seen once. CD8+CD57+ cell expansion, shown by flow cytometry, had occurred in the patients selected for sequencing. The sequenced sample consisted of sorted CD4+, CD8+, or CD8+CD57+ T cells (not recorded which) from PBMCs. The receptors originated from a human donor with aplastic anemia.

The chain links TRBV9 to TRBJ2-3; D possibly corresponds to TRBD2 (6 bases). The ends were cut back, 4 bases at V and 3 bases at J, with 12 bases in the middle. Germline CDR1 is SGDLS and CDR2 is YYNGEE. This CDR3 contains 14 residues. Here the CDR3 DNA reads TGTGCCAGCAGCCCTCGCGGGAATACAGATACGCAGTATTTT. Amino acids: CASSPRGNTDTQYF.

This sequence joins TRBV29-1 and TRBJ2-3; D perhaps matches TRBD2 (6 bases). With 4 bases removed from V and 0 bases from J, the gap between germline ends came to 20 bases. Germline V gives CDR1 SQVTM, CDR2 ANQGSEA. The CDR3 extends over 17 amino acids. The CDR3 loop reads CSVVLAENYPSTDTQYF. CDR3 DNA sequence: TGCAGCGTTGTATTAGCGGAGAATTACCCTAGCACAGATACGCAGTATTTT.

This clonotype was found many times. The chain carries TRBV5-1 and TRBJ2-7; 8 bases fit TRBD1. Per germline, CDR1 SGHRS and CDR2 YFSETQ. V shed 4 bases, J shed 2 bases, and the junction held 5 bases outside the gene matches. The CDR3 covers 14 residues. As DNA, the CDR3 is TGCGCCAGCAGCCCGTTGACAGGGGCCTACGAGCAGTACTTC. Translating gives CASSPLTGAYEQYF.

The CDR3 region is CASSGFEQGRQFF. In DNA, the CDR3 is TGTGCCAGCAGTGGCTTCGAACAGGGACGGCAGTTCTTC. The J gene is TRBJ2-1, the V gene TRBV2, with D possibly TRBD1 on 6 matching bases. Germline CDR1 is SNHLY and CDR2 is FYNNEI. The CDR3 contains 13 residues. The V gene lost 4 bases and the J gene lost 12 bases, with 16 bases spanning the gap. Drawing the rest from reference TRBV2 and TRBJ2-1, the complete variable domain is EPEVTQTPSHQVTQMGQEVILRCVPISNHLYFYWYRQILGQKVEFLVSFYNNEISEKSEIFDDQFSVERPDGSNFTLKIRSTKLEDSAMYFCASSGFEQGRQFFGPGTRLTVL.

This clonotype was detected a few times. J is TRBJ2-7 and V is TRBV25-1; 7 bases line up with TRBD1. The CDR3 totals 15 residues. V shed 4 bases, J shed 1 base, and the junction held 7 bases outside the gene matches. CDR1 and CDR2 from the germline V gene are MGHDK and SYGVNS. CDR3 nucleotide sequence: TGTGCCAGCAGTGCTCAAAACAGGGGTTCCTACGAGCAGTACTTC. Amino acids: CASSAQNRGSYEQYF.

There are many counts of this clonotype. This chain links TRBV6-1 with TRBJ2-7, with D possibly being TRBD1 (6 bases). Germline loops: CDR1 MNHNS, CDR2 SASEGT. Trimming left V 3 bases short and J 0 bases short, with 9 bases between. The CDR3 has 14 amino acids. CDR3 bases: TGTGCCAGCAGTGAGGACAGACGCTCCTACGAGCAGTACTTC. This sequence encodes CASSEDRRSYEQYF.

This clonotype has a count of ten or more. The chain has TRBV2 and TRBJ2-5; TRBD2 matches 8 bases. V shed 4 bases, J shed 7 bases, and the junction held 8 bases outside the gene matches. The CDR3 totals 14 residues. Germline lookup yields CDR1 SNHLY and CDR2 FYNNEI. CDR3 nucleotides: TGTGCCAGCAGTGCGGCGGGGGGTGCAGTGACCCAGTACTTC. It translates to CASSAAGGAVTQYF.

This clonotype was observed at least ten times. The chain recombines TRBV4-1 with TRBJ2-3; D unclear. The CDR3 runs 14 residues. Germline CDR1 MGHRA, CDR2 YSYEKL. Trimming cost V 1 base and J 0 bases, with 5 bases left between them. The CDR3 loop reads CASSQGTSTDTQYF. CDR3 bases: TGCGCCAGCAGCCAAGGTACTAGCACAGATACGCAGTATTTT.

V and J are TRBV10-3 and TRBJ1-1; possibly TRBD1 for D (6 bases). The CDR3 contains 11 residues. The germline V gene encodes CDR1 ENHRY and CDR2 SYGVKD. Between the trimmed V and J ends, which lost 6 bases and 8 bases, there was a span of 10 bases. CDR3 coding DNA: TGTGCCATCAGCGGGGGGACAGAAGCTTTCTTT. This codes for CAISGGTEAFF.

For this clonotype: A much larger clone differs by one base, so this may be a read error. The chain combines TRBV11-3 with TRBJ1-4; D is unresolved. The CDR3 is 13 amino acids. Trimming stripped 8 bases from V and 5 bases from J, with 12 bases between. The germline V gene encodes CDR1 SGHNT and CDR2 YENEEA. The CDR3 spells CASGLHKNEKLFF. CDR3 DNA sequence: TGTGCCAGCGGCCTCCACAAGAATGAAAAACTGTTTTTT.

The chain uses TRBV7-9 and TRBJ2-7, with D perhaps matching TRBD2 (6 bases). The CDR3 loop spans 14 amino acids. V gave up 3 bases and J gave up 5 bases, with 14 bases separating them. CDR1 SEHNR and CDR2 FQNEAQ come from the germline V gene (reference sequence). CDR3 sequence: CASSFSGTWDEQYF. In DNA, the CDR3 is TGTGCCAGCAGCTTTTCCGGGACTTGGGACGAGCAGTACTTC. Filled out from reference TRBV7-9 and TRBJ2-7, the complete variable domain reads DTGVSQNPRHKITKRGQNVTFRCDPISEHNRLYWYRQTLGQGPEFLTYFQNEAQLEKSRLLSDRFSAERPKGSFSTLEIQRTEQGDSAMYLCASSFSGTWDEQYFGPGTRLTVT.

The sample holds a few counts of this clonotype. The chain joins TRBV20-1 to TRBJ2-7, with no clear D. Trimming shortened V by 1 base and J by 3 bases, and 7 bases separated the two germline ends. Per germline, CDR1 DFQATT and CDR2 SNEGSKA (reference sequence). The CDR3 is 12 amino acids. The CDR3 here is CSARVGDYEQYF. In DNA, the CDR3 is TGCAGTGCTAGAGTCGGAGACTACGAGCAGTACTTC.

This clonotype occurred once. The V and J genes are TRBV20-1 and TRBJ1-1; possible D gene TRBD1, 6 bases. Looked up from germline, CDR1 is DFQATT and CDR2 is SNEGSKA (reference sequence). V gave up 1 base and J gave up 5 bases, with 14 bases separating them. This CDR3 contains 14 residues. CDR3 protein: CSARGVQGSTEAFF. CDR3 DNA: TGCAGTGCTAGAGGGGTACAGGGTTCAACTGAAGCTTTCTTT.

The chain's CDR3 is CASSGYRGRDYNEQFF. Here the CDR3 DNA reads TGTGCCAGTAGTGGATACAGGGGGCGAGACTACAATGAGCAGTTCTTC. The rearrangement links TRBV19 to TRBJ2-1; 9 bases fit TRBD1. The CDR3 consists of 16 residues. The junction had 8 bases not matched to a gene; V was cut back by 5 bases and J by 3 bases. Germline V gene data show CDR1 as LNHDA and CDR2 as SQIVND (reference sequence).

This rearrangement joins TRBV5-4 to TRBJ2-7; D unclear. V dropped 0 bases and J dropped 6 bases, with 13 bases sitting between them. Per germline, CDR1 SGHNT and CDR2 YYREEE (reference sequence). CDR3 length equals 14 residues. CDR3 DNA: TGTGCCAGCAGCTTGGAGGCGGTACAAGTCGAGCAGTACTTC. This gives the protein CASSLEAVQVEQYF. Together with reference TRBV5-4 and TRBJ2-7, the CDR3 gives the full variable domain: ETGVTQSPTHLIKTRGQQVTLRCSSQSGHNTVSWYQQALGQGPQFIFQYYREEENGRGNFPPRFSGLQFPNYSSELNVNALELDDSALYLCASSLEAVQVEQYFGPGTRLTVT.

This clonotype was picked up many times. This rearrangement joins TRBV6-1 to TRBJ2-7; no clear D. The V end was cut by 6 bases, the J end by 0 bases, with 9 bases between. Germline loops: CDR1 MNHNS, CDR2 SASEGT. This CDR3 is built from 13 residues. The CDR3 DNA reads TGTGCCAGCAGCGATCACTACTCCTACGAGCAGTACTTC. Translation: CASSDHYSYEQYF.

Ten or more counts support this clonotype. V and J are TRBV20-1 and TRBJ2-1; 10 nucleotides line up with TRBD1. Germline assignment: CDR1 DFQATT and CDR2 SNEGSKA (reference sequence). CDR3 size: 14 residues. V trimming: 5 bases; J trimming: 7 bases; junction bases outside the gene matches: 8. CDR3 in amino acids: CSALPGQGWNEQFF. CDR3 bases: TGCAGTGCTTTACCGGGACAGGGGTGGAATGAGCAGTTCTTC.

In its sample, this clonotype was seen many times. This rearrangement joins TRBV5-1 to TRBJ2-2; a weak D match, TRBD1 (6 bases). The germline gives CDR1 SGHRS, CDR2 YFSETQ. There are 16 residues in the CDR3. V lost 1 base and J 2 bases, leaving 12 bases between the germline ends. In DNA form, the CDR3 reads TGCGCCAGCAGCTTGAAGGGACACCCAAACACCGGGGAGCTGTTTTTT. Amino acid sequence: CASSLKGHPNTGELFF.

The J gene is TRBJ2-7, the V gene TRBV12-5, with 15 nucleotides matching TRBD2. Germline assignment: CDR1 LGHNT and CDR2 FRNRAP. Trimming took 5 bases from V and 4 from J; bases not matched to a gene: 3. The CDR3 is 15 amino acids. Written as DNA, the CDR3 is TGTGCTAGTGGTGCGGGACTAGCGGGGGGTTACGAGCAGTACTTC. It codes for CASGAGLAGGYEQYF.

This chain links TRBV4-1 with TRBJ2-3; tentatively, D is TRBD1 or TRBD2 (5 bases each). CDR3 length: 19 residues. Germline V gene sequence: CDR1 MGHRA, CDR2 YSYEKL. V lost 1 base and J lost 0, with 20 bases in between. The CDR3 spells CASSQGFSRGRMSTDTQYF. DNA for the CDR3: TGCGCCAGCAGCCAAGGCTTTTCGAGGGGCCGTATGAGCACAGATACGCAGTATTTT.

This clonotype was observed many times. CDR3 amino acids: CSARGKNIQYF. The CDR3 coding sequence is TGCAGTGCTCGCGGCAAAAACATTCAGTACTTC. V and J are TRBV20-1 and TRBJ2-4; D not certain. The CDR3 consists of 11 residues. Germline CDR1 and CDR2: DFQATT and SNEGSKA (reference sequence). V was trimmed by 5 bases and J by 3 bases, leaving 5 bases between them.

This clonotype was counted between two and nine times. Here the CDR3 omits its conserved ending phenylalanine or tryptophan, so a read error is the likely source. It is unclear where the CDR3 begins or ends on the DNA, so no DNA is shown, and the CDR3 is as TCRdb lists it. This chain links TRBV29-1 with TRBJ1-3; the D call of TRBD1 is as the table states it, not checked on the DNA. CDR1 SQVTM and CDR2 ANQGSEA come from the germline V gene. The CDR3 is made up of 15 amino acids, end residues included. CDR3 loop: CSVEAGRGSGNTVYL.

This clonotype was detected many times. V is TRBV7-2 and J is TRBJ2-7, with D hard to call. CDR3 length: 15 residues. Germline CDR1 and CDR2: SGHTA and FQGNSA. Between the trimmed V and J ends, which lost 6 bases and 3 bases, there was a span of 18 bases. This CDR3 reads CASRASTSGDYEQYF. For the CDR3, the DNA is TGTGCCAGCAGGGCTTCTACGAGTGGAGACTACGAGCAGTACTTC.

The sample holds one count of this clonotype. The chain carries TRBV20-1 and TRBJ2-7; 8 bases match TRBD2. The V gene end was trimmed by 5 bases and the J gene end by 3 bases; junction bases not matched to a gene: 6. Germline CDR1 DFQATT, CDR2 SNEGSKA (reference sequence). The CDR3 runs to 13 residues. Here the CDR3 reads CSAGTSYGYEQYF. CDR3 in DNA: TGCAGTGCTGGGACTAGTTACGGCTACGAGCAGTACTTC.

This clonotype was seen many times. The chain is built from TRBV19 and TRBJ2-5; 8 nucleotides agree with TRBD1. V was pared by 8 bases and J by 2 bases, with 7 bases of the junction left unmatched. This CDR3 is built from 14 residues. Germline values: CDR1 LNHDA, CDR2 SQIVND (reference sequence). CDR3 amino acids: CASGTTGGQETQYF. The CDR3 DNA is TGTGCCAGTGGAACAACAGGGGGGCAAGAGACCCAGTACTTC.

This clonotype appeared many times. J is TRBJ2-3 and V is TRBV11-2, with TRBD2 identical over 8 bases. Germline CDR1 reads SGHAT; CDR2 reads FQNNGV. The ends lost 2 bases at V and 2 bases at J; junction bases unmatched: 6. The CDR3 is made up of 16 amino acids. The CDR3 region has the DNA TGTGCCAGCAGCTTACAAAGCGGGGGTTACACAGATACGCAGTATTTT. Translated, it gives CASSLQSGGYTDTQYF.

This rearrangement joins TRBV10-1 to TRBJ2-7, with D tentatively TRBD1 (5 bases). The CDR3 is 13 residues long. CDR1 and CDR2 from the germline V gene are WNHNN and SYGVQD (reference sequence). V lost 5 bases and J lost 5, with 13 bases in between. The CDR3 is CASSWTHVHEQYF. The CDR3 DNA sequence: TGCGCCAGCAGTTGGACACACGTCCACGAGCAGTACTTC.

This clonotype was picked up a small number of times. The chain recombines TRBV6-6 with TRBJ1-1; D gene unclear. This CDR3 region has 12 residues. Trimming pared 2 bases from V and 7 bases from J, leaving 8 bases between. Germline assignment: CDR1 MNHNY and CDR2 SVGAGI (reference sequence). DNA of the CDR3: TGTGCCAGCAGTTACGGTGGGCATGAAGCTTTCTTT. Encoded protein: CASSYGGHEAFF.

The table lists this clonotype with many counts. V and J are TRBV4-1 and TRBJ2-7; 9 nucleotides line up with TRBD2. Germline CDR1 reads MGHRA; CDR2 reads YSYEKL. Trimming at V came to 2 bases and at J to 7 bases, leaving 0 bases not matched to a gene. This CDR3 region has 12 residues. The CDR3 reads CASSQLAGEQYF. CDR3 in DNA: TGCGCCAGCAGCCAACTAGCGGGGGAGCAGTACTTC.

This clonotype was recorded many times. V is TRBV12-3 or TRBV12-4 and J is TRBJ2-1, with a weak D call TRBD1 (6 bases). The CDR3 runs to 16 residues. Deletions cut 3 bases from V and 5 bases from J, with 17 bases between. The CDR3 DNA follows: TGTGCCAGCAGTTTCTTTGGGACACTTCCGGACAATGAGCAGTTCTTC. It encodes CASSFFGTLPDNEQFF.

For this clonotype: This may be a read error, as it is one base from a much larger clone. The chain is built from TRBV19 and TRBJ1-4, with D perhaps matching TRBD1 (5 bases). From germline, CDR1 is LNHDA and CDR2 SQIVND (reference sequence). Trimming shortened V by 1 base and J by 7 bases, and 16 bases separated the two germline ends. CDR3 size: 16 residues. CDR3 loop: CASSIGGREWSEKLFF. For the CDR3, the DNA is TGTGCCAGTAGTATAGGGGGCAGGGAATGGAGTGAAAAACTGTTTTTT.

Details on this clonotype: An end of the junction differs from the germline gene, which may be a read error. CDR3 loop: CARSFQTVSDQPQHF. The CDR3, as DNA: TGTGCCCGCAGCTTTCAGACAGTCTCAGATCAGCCCCAGCATTTT. The chain uses TRBV7-8 and TRBJ1-5, with a possible D match to TRBD1 (5 bases). Germline CDR1 reads SGHVS; CDR2 reads FQNEAQ. This CDR3 region has 15 residues.